These 16 T cell receptor beta chains share one sample of origin, sequenced in a study of T cell repertoires in cytomegalovirus infection. TCRdb re-derived calls from the reads in MiXCR, one entry per CDR3 protein. In the table there are 110,000 to 150,000 distinct CDR3 sequences, 25% to 35% of which are singletons. For these receptors, no antigen is known. This material consisted of CD8+ T cells from cultured PBMCs, taken from culture after CMV antigen stimulation. The source of these receptors is a human donor in good health (CMV status not recorded). Some clones in this sample may be carry-over from other donors' samples.

This clonotype came up a few times. This rearrangement joins TRBV6-5 to TRBJ2-7; the D gene is possibly TRBD1 (6 bases). Trimming stripped 5 bases from V and 3 bases from J, with 14 bases between. Germline V lookup: CDR1 MNHEY, CDR2 SVGAGI. This CDR3 is built from 14 residues. The CDR3 nucleotides are TGTGCCAGCAGTCCCACAGGGACGATCTACGAGCAGTACTTC. This sequence encodes CASSPTGTIYEQYF.

This clonotype was counted at least ten times. The genes are TRBV7-2 and TRBJ2-7; a possible D gene is TRBD2 (5 bases). Germline V gene lookup returns CDR1 SGHTA and CDR2 FQGNSA. This CDR3 spans 13 amino acids. V was shortened by 3 bases and J by 2 bases, with 8 bases between the two germline ends. The CDR3 sequence is CASSLDLTYEQYF. CDR3 in DNA: TGTGCCAGCAGCTTGGACTTGACCTACGAGCAGTACTTC.

This clonotype has at least ten counts. The CDR3: CASTNLAGGPYNEQFF. The DNA for the CDR3 is TGTGCCAGCACCAACTTAGCGGGGGGGCCCTACAATGAGCAGTTCTTC. The rearrangement links TRBV7-3 to TRBJ2-1; 11 nucleotides line up with TRBD2. The CDR3 is 16 amino acids. The J segment lost 2 bases and the V segment lost 7 bases, leaving 7 bases of the junction unmatched. Germline V gene sequence: CDR1 SGHTA, CDR2 FQGTGA.

This clonotype was counted a few times. The genes are TRBV19 and TRBJ1-2, with TRBD1 as a possible D gene (5 bases). The germline gives CDR1 LNHDA, CDR2 SQIVND (reference sequence). V was pared by 5 bases and J by 6 bases, with 28 bases between. The CDR3 is made up of 18 amino acids. The CDR3 DNA reads TGTGCCAGTAGTGATCCCCTAATTTCGGCCGCACGGGGGGATGGCTACACCTTC. Amino acids: CASSDPLISAARGDGYTF.

The J gene is TRBJ2-1, the V gene TRBV19; 10 positions agree with TRBD2. CDR1 LNHDA and CDR2 SQIVND come from the germline V gene (reference sequence). This CDR3 region has 15 residues. With V trimmed by 7 bases and J by 7 bases, 10 bases remained unmatched. The CDR3 DNA is TGTGCCAGTACCCGGGGGCTAGCGGGGGTAAATGAGCAGTTCTTC. Its protein product is CASTRGLAGVNEQFF.

This clonotype was picked up a small number of times. This chain uses TRBV25-1 with TRBJ2-1; D remains unclear. The CDR3 spans 13 residues. Germline V gene sequence: CDR1 MGHDK, CDR2 SYGVNS. The V and J ends lost 4 bases and 4 bases respectively, with 8 bases between them. CDR3 sequence: CASSGILYNEQFF. Here the CDR3 DNA reads TGTGCCAGCAGTGGGATTCTATACAATGAGCAGTTCTTC.

This clonotype was picked up many times. CDR3 sequence: CATEAGERGGDEQFF. CDR3 nucleotide sequence: TGTGCCACCGAAGCGGGAGAACGGGGGGGCGACGAGCAGTTCTTC. The V gene is TRBV7-8, the J gene TRBJ2-1, with TRBD2 matching 8 bases. This CDR3 has 15 residues. The ends lost 10 bases at V and 10 bases at J; junction bases unmatched: 18. Looked up from germline, CDR1 is SGHVS and CDR2 is FQNEAQ.

This clonotype has just a few counts. The chain employs TRBV12-3 or TRBV12-4 and TRBJ2-3, with 8 bases lining up with TRBD2. The CDR3 spans 15 residues. Trimming at V came to 6 bases and at J to 4 bases, leaving 9 bases not matched to a gene. The CDR3 loop is CASSPAPGGADTQYF. DNA for the CDR3: TGTGCCAGCAGCCCTGCCCCCGGGGGGGCAGATACGCAGTATTTT.

This clonotype turned up a few times. The CDR3 reads CASSLPVVSPEAFF. CDR3 nucleotide sequence: TGTGCCAGCAGTTTACCGGTCGTATCCCCTGAAGCTTTCTTT. This chain links TRBV12-3 or TRBV12-4 with TRBJ1-1; D gene uncertain. V shed 2 bases and J shed 6 bases, with 13 bases lying between them. The CDR3 runs to 14 residues.

The chain couples TRBV28 to TRBJ2-3; 14 nucleotides align to TRBD2. CDR3 length: 18 amino acids. V lost 4 bases to trimming and J lost 1 base; unmatched junction nucleotides: 7. Germline V gives CDR1 MDHEN, CDR2 SYDVKM. As DNA, the CDR3 is TGTGCCAGCAGTTCCATACCGGGACTAGCGGGGGGCACAGATACGCAGTATTTT. It codes for CASSSIPGLAGGTDTQYF.

CDR3 in DNA: TGTGCCAGCGCCATTGGGGTAGGCGGCTACACCTTC. Translated: CASAIGVGGYTF. The chain employs TRBV25-1 and TRBJ1-2; D is unresolved. The CDR3 loop spans 12 amino acids. V lost 8 bases, J lost 8 bases, and 15 bases lay in between. CDR1 is MGHDK and CDR2 is SYGVNS in the germline V gene.

The V gene is TRBV7-9, the J gene TRBJ2-7, with D unresolved. Trimming shortened V by 1 base and J by 0 bases, and 10 bases separated the two germline ends. The V gene's germline CDR1 is SEHNR and CDR2 FQNEAQ (reference sequence). This CDR3 has 15 residues. The CDR3 nucleotides read TGTGCCAGCAGCTTAGTAAGGCAGGACTCCTACGAGCAGTACTTC. Translation: CASSLVRQDSYEQYF.

CDR3 coding DNA: TGTGCCAGTAGTCTAGCGGGGTCGCAGACCTACGAGCAGTACTTC. Its translation is CASSLAGSQTYEQYF. This sequence joins TRBV19 and TRBJ2-7, with 9 bases that match TRBD2. This CDR3 has 15 residues. Unmatched junction bases numbered 7, after V lost 5 bases and J lost 2 bases. Germline V CDR1 and CDR2: LNHDA, SQIVND (reference sequence). Drawing the rest from reference TRBV19 and TRBJ2-7, the complete variable domain is DGGITQSPKYLFRKEGQNVTLSCEQNLNHDAMYWYRQDPGQGLRLIYYSQIVNDFQKGDIAEGYSVSREKKESFPLTVTSAQKNPTAFYLCASSLAGSQTYEQYFGPGTRLTVT.

The chain couples TRBV4-1 to TRBJ1-5, with a weak D call TRBD1 (5 bases). V lost 1 base and J 2 bases, leaving 18 bases between the germline ends. In germline, CDR1 is MGHRA, CDR2 YSYEKL. This CDR3 is built from 18 residues. CDR3 nucleotide sequence: TGCGCCAGCAGCCAAGTGATCGGGGACTCCTCGGGCAATCAGCCCCAGCATTTT. Translating it yields CASSQVIGDSSGNQPQHF.

This clonotype has a handful of counts. The chain links TRBV2 to TRBJ1-2, with 7 bases that match TRBD1. Looked up from germline, CDR1 is SNHLY and CDR2 is FYNNEI. V was pared by 0 bases and J by 7 bases, with 5 bases of the junction left unmatched. The CDR3 extends over 14 amino acids. The CDR3 sequence is CASSEATGFFGYTF. Written as DNA, the CDR3 is TGTGCCAGCAGTGAAGCGACAGGGTTCTTTGGCTACACCTTC. Full variable domain (rest looked up from reference TRBV2 and TRBJ1-2): EPEVTQTPSHQVTQMGQEVILRCVPISNHLYFYWYRQILGQKVEFLVSFYNNEISEKSEIFDDQFSVERPDGSNFTLKIRSTKLEDSAMYFCASSEATGFFGYTFGSGTRLTVV.

This clonotype has a handful of counts. The chain uses TRBV29-1 and TRBJ1-3; D call uncertain. The V gene lost 6 bases and the J gene lost 0 bases, with 6 bases spanning the gap. The length of the CDR3 is 12 residues. CDR1 is SQVTM and CDR2 is ANQGSEA in the germline V gene. The CDR3 reads CSVRPSGNTIYF. The DNA for the CDR3 is TGCAGCGTGAGGCCCTCTGGAAACACCATATATTTT.